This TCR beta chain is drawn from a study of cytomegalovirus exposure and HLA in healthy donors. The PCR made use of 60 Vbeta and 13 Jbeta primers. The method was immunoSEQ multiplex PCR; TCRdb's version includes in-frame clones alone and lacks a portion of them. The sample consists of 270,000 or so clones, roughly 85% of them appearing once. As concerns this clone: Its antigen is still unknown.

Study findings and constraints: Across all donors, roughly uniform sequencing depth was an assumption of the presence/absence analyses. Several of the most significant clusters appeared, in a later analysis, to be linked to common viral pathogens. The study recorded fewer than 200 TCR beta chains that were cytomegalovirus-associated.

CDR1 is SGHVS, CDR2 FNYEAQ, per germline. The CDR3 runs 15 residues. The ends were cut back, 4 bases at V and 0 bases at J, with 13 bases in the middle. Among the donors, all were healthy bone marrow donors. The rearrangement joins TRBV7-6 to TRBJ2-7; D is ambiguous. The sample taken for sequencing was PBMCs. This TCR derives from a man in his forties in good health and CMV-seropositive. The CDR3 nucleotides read TGTGCCAGCAGCTCGTCAACGGTCCACTCCTACGAGCAGTACTTC. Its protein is CASSSSTVHSYEQYF.